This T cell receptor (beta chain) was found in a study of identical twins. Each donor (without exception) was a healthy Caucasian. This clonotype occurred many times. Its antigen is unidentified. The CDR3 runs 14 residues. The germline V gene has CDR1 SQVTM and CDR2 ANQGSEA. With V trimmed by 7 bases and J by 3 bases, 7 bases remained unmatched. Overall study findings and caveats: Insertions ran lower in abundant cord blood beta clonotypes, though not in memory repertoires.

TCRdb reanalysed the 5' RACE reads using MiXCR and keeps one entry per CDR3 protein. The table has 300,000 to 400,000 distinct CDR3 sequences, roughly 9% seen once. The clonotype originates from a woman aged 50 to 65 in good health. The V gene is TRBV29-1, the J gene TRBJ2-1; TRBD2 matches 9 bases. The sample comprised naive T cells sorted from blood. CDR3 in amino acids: CSGGAGGFYNEQFF. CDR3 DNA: TGCAGCGGGGGAGCGGGAGGCTTCTACAATGAGCAGTTCTTC.